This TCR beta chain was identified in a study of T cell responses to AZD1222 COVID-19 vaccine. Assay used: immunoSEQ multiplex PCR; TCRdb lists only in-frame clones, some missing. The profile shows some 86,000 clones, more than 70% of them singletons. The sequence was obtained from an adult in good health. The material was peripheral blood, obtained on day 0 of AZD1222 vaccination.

The chain's CDR3 is CASSDPDRTSYEQYF. The CDR3 region has the DNA TGTGCCAGCAGCGACCCGGACAGGACCTCCTACGAGCAGTACTTC. The chain links TRBV28 to TRBJ2-7, with 7 positions matching TRBD1. V was clipped by 6 bases and J by 0 bases; unmatched bases: 8. In germline, CDR1 is MDHEN, CDR2 SYDVKM. This CDR3 is 15 amino acids long.